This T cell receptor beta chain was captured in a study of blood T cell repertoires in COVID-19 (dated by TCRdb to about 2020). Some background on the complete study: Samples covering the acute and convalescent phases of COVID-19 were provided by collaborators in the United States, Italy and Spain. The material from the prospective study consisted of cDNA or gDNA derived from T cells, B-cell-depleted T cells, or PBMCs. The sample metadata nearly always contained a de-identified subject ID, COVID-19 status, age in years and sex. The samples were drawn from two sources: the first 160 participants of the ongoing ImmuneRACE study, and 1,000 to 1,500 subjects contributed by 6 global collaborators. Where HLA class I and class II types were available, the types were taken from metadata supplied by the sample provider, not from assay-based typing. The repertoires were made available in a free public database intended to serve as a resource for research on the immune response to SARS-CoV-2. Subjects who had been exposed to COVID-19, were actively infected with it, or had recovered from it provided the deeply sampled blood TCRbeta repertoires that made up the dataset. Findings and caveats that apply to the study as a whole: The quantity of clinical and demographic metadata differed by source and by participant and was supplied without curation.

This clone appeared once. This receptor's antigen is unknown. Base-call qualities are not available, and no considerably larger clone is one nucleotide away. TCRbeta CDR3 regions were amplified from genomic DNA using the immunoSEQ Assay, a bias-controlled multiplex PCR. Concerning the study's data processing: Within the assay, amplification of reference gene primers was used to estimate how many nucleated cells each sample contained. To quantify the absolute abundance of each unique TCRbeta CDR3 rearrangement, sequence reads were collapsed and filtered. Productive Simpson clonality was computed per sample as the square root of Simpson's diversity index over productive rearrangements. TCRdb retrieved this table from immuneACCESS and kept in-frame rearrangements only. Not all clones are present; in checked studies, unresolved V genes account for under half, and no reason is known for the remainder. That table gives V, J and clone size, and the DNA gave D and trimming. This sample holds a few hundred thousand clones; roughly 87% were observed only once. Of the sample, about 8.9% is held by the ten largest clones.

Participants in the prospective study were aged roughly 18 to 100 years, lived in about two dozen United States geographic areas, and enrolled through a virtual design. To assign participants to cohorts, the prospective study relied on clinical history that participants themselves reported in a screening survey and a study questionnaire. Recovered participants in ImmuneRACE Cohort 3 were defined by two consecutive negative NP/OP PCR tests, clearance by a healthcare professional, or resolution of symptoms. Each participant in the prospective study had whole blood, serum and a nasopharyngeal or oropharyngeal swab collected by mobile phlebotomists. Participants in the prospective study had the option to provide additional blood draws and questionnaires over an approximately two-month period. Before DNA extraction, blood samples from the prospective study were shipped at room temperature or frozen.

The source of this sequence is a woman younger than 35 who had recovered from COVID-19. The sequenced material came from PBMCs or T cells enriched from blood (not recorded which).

The CDR3 sequence is CASSFRVGRANRQPQHF. The sequenced DNA is TGTGCCAGCAGTTTTAGGGTGGGCAGGGCGAATCGGCAGCCCCAGCATTTT. The rearrangement combines TRBV28 with TRBJ1-5, with TRBD1 perhaps the D gene, on 5 matching bases. The germline V gene specifies MDHEN as CDR1 and SYDVKM as CDR2. V lost 3 bases and J lost 7 bases; the stretch between them is 22 bases long. From cysteine to phenylalanine, the CDR3 is 17 amino acids long. The CDR3 DNA has 51 bases and is translated from base 1.